This is a list of T cell receptor beta chains from one sample in a study of cytomegalovirus exposure and HLA in healthy donors. Data came from immunoSEQ multiplex PCR; TCRdb stores just in-frame clones and leaves some out. The repertoire consists of fewer than 250,000 clones, with around four fifths occurring once and the leading ten covering around 9.6%. Material: PBMCs. These receptors were obtained from a woman aged 45-65 years in good health and CMV-seropositive. Both conserved end residues are part of each CDR3. D genes are given only for firm matches. Expanded clones are given a class, and other clones once, few, many or no size at all.

TRBV11-2	TRBD2	TRBJ2-1	once	CASSSGTSGGPNNEQFF	TGTGCCAGCAGCTCCGGGACTAGCGGGGGGCCCAACAATGAGCAGTTCTTC
TRBV2	-	TRBJ1-4	once	CASSPTGLSNEKLFF	TGTGCCAGCAGTCCTACAGGGCTCAGTAATGAAAAACTGTTTTTT
TRBV9	-	TRBJ1-6	-	CASSGTDNSPLHF	TGTGCCAGCAGCGGGACAGATAATTCACCCCTCCACTTT
TRBV30	-	TRBJ2-1	-	CACCNNEQFF	TGTGCCTGCTGTAACAATGAGCAGTTCTTC
TRBV11-3	TRBD2	TRBJ2-1	once	CASSSPTSGGREQFF	TGTGCCAGCAGCTCCCCTACTAGCGGGGGGAGGGAGCAGTTCTTC
TRBV5-1	-	TRBJ1-1	-	CASSLVTGQKGEAFF	TGCGCCAGCAGCTTGGTTACAGGCCAGAAGGGTGAAGCTTTCTTT
TRBV5-4	-	TRBJ1-1	-	CASSFRGTEAFF	TGTGCCAGCAGCTTCAGAGGAACTGAAGCTTTCTTT
TRBV5-1	-	TRBJ2-5	-	CASSLVGGQETQYF	TGCGCCAGCAGCTTGGTCGGGGGGCAGGAGACCCAGTACTTC
TRBV7-8	TRBD1	TRBJ1-5	-	CASSLSTGRYQPQHF	TGTGCCAGCAGCTTATCGACAGGGAGGTATCAGCCCCAGCATTTT
TRBV20-1	-	TRBJ1-2	-	CSAYFYGYTF	TGCAGTGCCTATTTCTATGGCTACACCTTC
TRBV9	TRBD1	TRBJ2-7	-	CASSWDRGRISYEQYF	TGTGCCAGCAGTTGGGACAGGGGGCGTATTTCCTACGAGCAGTACTTC
TRBV19	TRBD1	TRBJ2-7	few	CASSIVAGQGSYEQYF	TGTGCCAGTAGTATAGTTGCGGGACAGGGATCCTACGAGCAGTACTTC
TRBV7-9	-	TRBJ2-5	-	CASSLYPDQETQYF	TGTGCCAGCAGCTTATATCCGGACCAAGAGACCCAGTACTTC
TRBV27	-	TRBJ2-1	-	CASSLSGGDNEQFF	TGTGCCAGCAGTTTATCAGGGGGGGACAATGAGCAGTTCTTC
TRBV10-3	TRBD2	TRBJ2-3	-	CAISESMGLYGTDTQYF	TGTGCCATCAGTGAGTCGATGGGACTATACGGCACAGATACGCAGTATTTT
TRBV6-1	-	TRBJ1-4	once	CASSLTQGYNEKLFF	TGTGCCAGCAGCCTAACACAGGGTTATAATGAAAAACTGTTTTTT
TRBV18	TRBD2	TRBJ2-7	-	CASSRAPLAGTYEQYF	TGTGCCAGCTCACGTGCGCCACTAGCGGGGACCTACGAGCAGTACTTC
TRBV7-9	-	TRBJ2-1	-	CASSSTAGFHEQFF	TGTGCCAGCAGCTCGACGGCGGGGTTCCATGAGCAGTTCTTC
TRBV5-6	TRBD1	TRBJ2-3	-	CASSLLRTGLTDTQYF	TGTGCCAGCAGCTTGCTTAGGACAGGGCTAACAGATACGCAGTATTTT
TRBV29-1	-	TRBJ1-2	-	CSVVKTPANYGYTF	TGCAGCGTTGTAAAGACACCTGCTAACTATGGCTACACCTTC
TRBV7-2	-	TRBJ2-1	-	CASSLPQNNEQFF	TGTGCCAGCAGCTTACCACAGAACAATGAGCAGTTCTTC
TRBV11-2	-	TRBJ2-7	few	CASSLGEAYEQYF	TGTGCCAGCAGCTTAGGAGAAGCCTACGAGCAGTACTTC
TRBV30	TRBD2	TRBJ2-7	-	CAWRGLFQRGASYEQYF	TGTGCCTGGAGGGGCCTGTTCCAGCGGGGGGCCTCCTACGAGCAGTACTTC
TRBV9	-	TRBJ1-2	-	CASSVDRGAYGYTF	TGTGCCAGCAGCGTAGATAGGGGTGCCTATGGCTACACCTTC
TRBV18	TRBD2	TRBJ2-5	-	CASSPPGLAGQETQYF	TGTGCCAGCTCTCCCCCGGGACTAGCGGGGCAAGAGACCCAGTACTTC
TRBV11-2	TRBD1	TRBJ1-2	-	CASSPGQGRFNYGYTF	TGTGCCAGCAGCCCCGGACAGGGAAGATTTAACTATGGCTACACCTTC
TRBV7-9	TRBD1	TRBJ1-4	-	CASSPPTGGGEKLFF	TGTGCCAGCAGCCCCCCGACAGGGGGAGGCGAAAAACTGTTTTTT
TRBV5-1	-	TRBJ1-2	once	CASSLGRPNYGYTF	TGCGCCAGCAGCTTGGGGCGGCCTAACTATGGCTACACCTTC
TRBV4-1	-	TRBJ1-1	-	CASSQGHQAFF	TGCGCCAGCAGCCAAGGACACCAAGCTTTCTTT
TRBV18	-	TRBJ1-1	-	CASSATQTANTEAFF	TGTGCCAGCTCAGCGACACAGACGGCAAACACTGAAGCTTTCTTT
TRBV9	-	TRBJ1-3	-	CASSVDMSSGNTIYF	TGTGCCAGCAGCGTAGATATGAGCTCTGGAAACACCATATATTTT
TRBV19	-	TRBJ2-6	-	CASMYNTGANVLTF	TGTGCCAGTATGTACAATACAGGGGCCAACGTCCTGACTTTC
TRBV7-9	TRBD1	TRBJ2-7	few	CASSSTGVDEQYF	TGTGCCAGCAGCTCAACAGGGGTCGACGAGCAGTACTTC
TRBV7-6	-	TRBJ2-3	-	CASSLGGLARGPDTQYF	TGTGCCAGCAGCTTAGGTGGGCTAGCGAGGGGACCAGATACGCAGTATTTT
TRBV5-1	TRBD1	TRBJ2-7	once	CASSLGQVLGYEQYF	TGCGCCAGCAGCTTAGGACAGGTCCTCGGGTACGAGCAGTACTTC
TRBV7-9	TRBD2	TRBJ2-3	-	CSSSPPLGGTSGTDTQYF	TGTTCCAGCAGCCCTCCCTTAGGCGGGACTAGCGGCACAGATACGCAGTATTTT
TRBV19	-	TRBJ2-7	-	CASSMEFSSYEQYF	TGTGCCAGTAGTATGGAGTTTAGCTCCTACGAGCAGTACTTC
TRBV6-1	-	TRBJ2-7	-	CASSDLRLPEQYF	TGTGCCAGCAGTGACTTGAGACTCCCCGAGCAGTACTTC
TRBV4-1	-	TRBJ1-5	-	CASSQVAAGKGNQPQHF	TGCGCCAGCAGCCAAGTCGCGGCAGGGAAGGGCAATCAGCCCCAGCATTTT
TRBV6-1	TRBD1	TRBJ1-2	-	CASTGQLNYGYTF	TGTGCCAGCACGGGACAGCTTAACTATGGCTACACCTTC
TRBV5-1	TRBD1	TRBJ1-1	-	CASSLSGQGLRTEAFF	TGCGCCAGCAGCTTGAGTGGACAGGGTTTACGGACTGAAGCTTTCTTT
TRBV11-2	-	TRBJ2-2	-	CASSLSLNTGELFF	TGTGCCAGCAGCTTGTCCCTCAACACCGGGGAGCTGTTTTTT
TRBV5-6	-	TRBJ1-2	once	CASSLRSWIYGYTF	TGTGCCAGCAGCTTGAGGAGTTGGATCTATGGCTACACCTTC
TRBV27	-	TRBJ1-2	few	CASSPSPGQPRGGYTF	TGTGCCAGCAGTCCATCGCCGGGACAACCCAGGGGTGGCTACACCTTC
TRBV7-6	TRBD2	TRBJ2-4	-	CASSSLAGPAKNIQYF	TGTGCCAGCAGCTCACTAGCGGGCCCGGCCAAAAACATTCAGTACTTC
TRBV5-5	-	TRBJ1-1	-	CASSSPRGDPDTEAFF	TGTGCCAGCAGCTCGCCCCGCGGGGATCCGGACACTGAAGCTTTCTTT
TRBV21-1	-	TRBJ1-6	-	CASSRRTPRDSPLHF	TGTGCCAGCAGCAGGCGGACTCCACGGGATTCACCCCTCCACTTT
TRBV5-1	-	TRBJ1-6	-	CASSLVPDSPLHF	TGCGCCAGCAGCCTGGTCCCGGATTCACCCCTCCACTTT
TRBV10-3	-	TRBJ1-2	-	CATRGTNYGYTF	TGTGCCACCCGGGGGACTAACTATGGCTACACCTTC
TRBV11-3	TRBD1	TRBJ1-1	-	CASSSGQGAENTEAFF	TGTGCCAGCAGCTCAGGACAGGGGGCAGAGAACACTGAAGCTTTCTTT
TRBV11-3	TRBD1	TRBJ1-1	-	CASSLEQGPAFF	TGTGCCAGCAGCTTAGAACAGGGGCCAGCTTTCTTT
TRBV25-1	-	TRBJ1-1	few	CASSEWEGNTEAFF	TGTGCCAGCAGTGAGTGGGAGGGGAACACTGAAGCTTTCTTT
TRBV6-4	TRBD2	TRBJ2-3	-	CASSVGEGAPDTQYF	TGTGCCAGCAGTGTCGGGGAGGGAGCCCCAGATACGCAGTATTTT
TRBV19	-	TRBJ1-1	-	CATFTGGNTEAFF	TGTGCCACCTTTACGGGGGGAAACACTGAAGCTTTCTTT
TRBV5-1	TRBD1	TRBJ2-2	-	CASSLAGTGRTGELFF	TGCGCCAGCAGCTTGGCCGGGACAGGGAGGACCGGGGAGCTGTTTTTT
TRBV6-5	-	TRBJ2-2	-	CASSSVVTGELFF	TGTGCCAGCAGTTCGGTAGTAACCGGGGAGCTGTTTTTT
TRBV28	-	TRBJ2-1	-	CASSPPVGGPNEQFF	TGTGCCAGCAGTCCGCCGGTCGGGGGGCCCAATGAGCAGTTCTTC
TRBV5-6	-	TRBJ2-3	-	CASSLGVRYQGTDTQYF	TGTGCCAGCAGCTTGGGGGTACGTTATCAGGGCACAGATACGCAGTATTTT
TRBV29-1	TRBD1	TRBJ1-1	-	CSVERTGRTEAFF	TGCAGCGTTGAAAGGACAGGGAGGACTGAAGCTTTCTTT